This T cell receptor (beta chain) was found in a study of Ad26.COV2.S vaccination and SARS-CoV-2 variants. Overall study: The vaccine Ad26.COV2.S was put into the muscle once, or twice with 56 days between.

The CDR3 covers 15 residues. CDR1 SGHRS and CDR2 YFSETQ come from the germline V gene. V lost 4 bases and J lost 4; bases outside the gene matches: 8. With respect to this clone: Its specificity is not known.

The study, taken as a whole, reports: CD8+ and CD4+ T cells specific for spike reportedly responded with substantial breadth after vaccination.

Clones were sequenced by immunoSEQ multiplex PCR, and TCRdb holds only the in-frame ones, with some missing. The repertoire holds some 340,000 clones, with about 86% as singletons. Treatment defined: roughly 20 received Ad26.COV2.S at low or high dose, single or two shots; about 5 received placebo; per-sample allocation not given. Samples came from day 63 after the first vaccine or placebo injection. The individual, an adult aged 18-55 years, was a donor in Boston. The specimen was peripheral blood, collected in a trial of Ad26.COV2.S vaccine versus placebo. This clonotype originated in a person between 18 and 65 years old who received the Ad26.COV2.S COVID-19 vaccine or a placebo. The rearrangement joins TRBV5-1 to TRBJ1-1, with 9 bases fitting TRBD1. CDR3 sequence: CASSQTTGGTTEAFF. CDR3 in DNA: TGCGCCAGCAGCCAGACGACAGGGGGGACCACTGAAGCTTTCTTT. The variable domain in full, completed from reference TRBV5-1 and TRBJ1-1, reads KAGVTQTPRYLIKTRGQQVTLSCSPISGHRSVSWYQQTPGQGLQFLFEYFSETQRNKGNFPGRFSGRQFSNSRSEMNVSTLELGDSALYLCASSQTTGGTTEAFFGQGTRLTVV.